The source of this T cell receptor (beta chain) is a study of T cell responses to AZD1222 COVID-19 vaccine. Here immunoSEQ multiplex PCR was the method, and the copy in TCRdb shows in-frame clones only, minus some. The sample has 110,000 or so clones; about 82% are singletons. This clone was seen repeatedly, ten times or more. The clonotype originates from an adult in good health. The sequencing here drew on peripheral blood, taken on day 0 of AZD1222 vaccination.

The CDR3 loop reads CASSGGLRGTEAFF. CDR3 DNA sequence: TGCGCCAGCAGCGGGGGACTACGGGGAACTGAAGCTTTCTTT. V usage is TRBV5-1 and J usage is TRBJ1-1, with a tentative D call TRBD1 (5 bases). Trimming removed 4 bases at V and 5 bases at J, with 15 bases between. The CDR3 runs to 14 residues. Germline V gene data show CDR1 as SGHRS and CDR2 as YFSETQ. Combining the CDR3 with reference TRBV5-1 and TRBJ1-1 gives the whole variable domain KAGVTQTPRYLIKTRGQQVTLSCSPISGHRSVSWYQQTPGQGLQFLFEYFSETQRNKGNFPGRFSGRQFSNSRSEMNVSTLELGDSALYLCASSGGLRGTEAFFGQGTRLTVV.